The present entry profiles one T cell receptor (beta chain) with its context. How the authors handled the data: Amplified reference gene primers provided the basis for estimating nucleated cell counts. Libraries were prepared by immunoSEQ multiplex PCR; TCRdb keeps only in-frame clonotypes and omits some of them. Clone size and V and J calls were adopted from that table, with D and trimming inferred from the DNA. The table shows fewer than 200,000 clones, with about 75% occurring only once. This CDR3 has 16 residues. The germline V gene encodes CDR1 KGHSH and CDR2 LQKENI. The ends were cut back, 2 bases at V and 2 bases at J, with 13 bases in the middle. The data stem from a study of blood T cell repertoires in COVID-19. Background on the study: The analysed material was cDNA or gDNA that came from T cells, B-cell-depleted T cells, or PBMCs.

The receptor was derived from a woman aged 70-85 years with acute or convalescent COVID-19. This chain joins TRBV18 and TRBJ1-3; possibly TRBD1 for D (6 bases). Specimen: peripheral blood. CDR3 loop: CASSPSSQGTGNTIYF. The CDR3 DNA reads as TGTGCCAGCTCACCATCAAGTCAGGGGACTGGAAACACCATATATTTT.